Following are 29 T cell receptor beta chains from one sample sequenced in a study of cytomegalovirus exposure and HLA in healthy donors. PCR primers comprised 60 Vbeta and 13 Jbeta primers. Sequenced by immunoSEQ multiplex PCR; TCRdb stores in-frame clones only, minus some. The sample lists nearly 110,000 clones; 71% were seen once. Sequencing was done on a sample of PBMCs. The receptors were gathered from a female donor in good health and CMV-seronegative.

The table lists this clone with a few counts. The rearrangement joins TRBV5-4 to TRBJ2-3; D remains unclear. Germline CDR1 and CDR2: SGHNT and YYREEE (reference sequence). This CDR3 comprises 15 residues. The V end was cut by 4 bases, the J end by 2 bases, with 14 bases between. Here the CDR3 reads CASSPQLWVTDTQYF. The CDR3 nucleotides are TGTGCCAGCAGCCCCCAACTATGGGTCACAGATACGCAGTATTTT.

J is TRBJ2-5 and V is TRBV5-5; a possible D gene is TRBD2 (6 bases). This CDR3 has 17 residues. Germline lookup yields CDR1 SGHKS and CDR2 YYEKEE (reference sequence). V lost 2 bases and J 5 bases, leaving 22 bases between the germline ends. CDR3 bases: TGTGCCAGCAGCTTCGGGCTCCAGGAGGGCTTGAGGGAGACCCAGTACTTC. Encoded protein: CASSFGLQEGLRETQYF.

This chain connects TRBV7-8 to TRBJ2-7, with 8 bases identical to TRBD1. Trimming cost V 1 base and J 3 bases; bases outside gene matches: 5. Germline CDR1 is SGHVS and CDR2 is FQNEAQ. CDR3 size: 15 residues. The CDR3 protein is CASSLERTGYYEQYF. For the CDR3, the DNA is TGTGCCAGCAGCTTAGAGCGGACAGGGTACTACGAGCAGTACTTC. The full variable domain, completed using reference TRBV7-8 and TRBJ2-7, is GAGVSQSPRYKVAKRGQDVALRCDPISGHVSLFWYQQALGQGPEFLTYFQNEAQLDKSGLPSDRFFAERPEGSVSTLKIQRTQQEDSAVYLCASSLERTGYYEQYFGPGTRLTVT.

The CDR3, as DNA: TGTGCCAGCAGCGTAGACTCCATCAATTCACCCCTCCACTTT. This gives the protein CASSVDSINSPLHF. The chain is built from TRBV9 and TRBJ1-6, with unresolved D. V gave up 0 bases and J gave up 7 bases, with 8 bases separating them. Germline V gene lookup returns CDR1 SGDLS and CDR2 YYNGEE. The length of the CDR3 is 14 residues.

The J gene is TRBJ2-5, the V gene TRBV9, with D possibly TRBD2 on 6 matching bases. The CDR3 has 15 residues. Germline V gene lookup returns CDR1 SGDLS and CDR2 YYNGEE. V shed 3 bases and J shed 4 bases, with 16 bases lying between them. CDR3: CASSAMGGAGETQYF. The CDR3 DNA reads as TGTGCCAGCAGCGCAATGGGGGGAGCAGGAGAGACCCAGTACTTC. The full variable domain, rest sourced from reference TRBV9 and TRBJ2-5, is DSGVTQTPKHLITATGQRVTLRCSPRSGDLSVYWYQQSLDQGLQFLIQYYNGEERAKGNILERFSAQQFPDLHSELNLSSLELGDSALYFCASSAMGGAGETQYFGPGTRLLVL.

This clone occurred once. The chain joins TRBV5-1 to TRBJ1-2, with D perhaps TRBD1 (5 bases). Germline-derived CDR1 and CDR2 are SGHRS and YFSETQ. Trimming shortened V by 5 bases and J by 3 bases, and 8 bases separated the two germline ends. The length of the CDR3 is 12 residues. The CDR3 loop reads CASSRGDYGYTF. The CDR3 nucleotides are TGCGCCAGCAGTCGGGGGGACTATGGCTACACCTTC.

The chain couples TRBV10-1 to TRBJ1-3; D is perhaps TRBD1 (6 bases). CDR1 and CDR2 (germline): WNHNN, SYGVQD (reference sequence). The V end was cut by 8 bases, the J end by 0 bases, with 8 bases between. This CDR3 comprises 13 residues. CDR3: CASQGSSGNTIYF. The DNA for the CDR3 is TGCGCCAGCCAGGGGAGCTCTGGAAACACCATATATTTT.

The CDR3 DNA reads as TGTGCCAGTAAAGCCGTACTCTATGGCTACACCTTC. This sequence encodes CASKAVLYGYTF. The rearrangement joins TRBV19 to TRBJ1-2, with no clear D. V gave up 7 bases and J gave up 4 bases, with 10 bases separating them. The CDR3 extends over 12 amino acids. Per germline, CDR1 LNHDA and CDR2 SQIVND (reference sequence). The whole variable domain, remainder taken from reference TRBV19 and TRBJ1-2, is DGGITQSPKYLFRKEGQNVTLSCEQNLNHDAMYWYRQDPGQGLRLIYYSQIVNDFQKGDIAEGYSVSREKKESFPLTVTSAQKNPTAFYLCASKAVLYGYTFGSGTRLTVV.

This clone turned up a few times. The gene calls are TRBV7-9 and TRBJ1-1, with D possibly being TRBD1 (6 bases). Trimming took off 3 bases at V and 2 bases at J, with 10 bases between the two ends. The V gene's germline CDR1 is SEHNR and CDR2 FQNEAQ (reference sequence). The CDR3 runs 14 residues. In DNA, the CDR3 is TGTGCCAGCAGCTTGGGCAGGGGAAACACTGAAGCTTTCTTT. Its protein is CASSLGRGNTEAFF.

The chain has TRBV2 and TRBJ1-1; 9 nucleotides match TRBD1. The CDR3 contains 13 residues. Trimming removed 4 bases from V and 10 bases from J; junction bases left unmatched: 7. Germline lookup yields CDR1 SNHLY and CDR2 FYNNEI. CDR3 coding DNA: TGTGCCAGCAGTGCGGACAGGGGAGGGGGAGCTTTCTTT. Translated, it gives CASSADRGGGAFF.

The CDR3 sequence is CASSLGQGFTDTQYF. Here the CDR3 DNA reads TGTGCCAGCAGCTTAGGGCAGGGGTTCACAGATACGCAGTATTTT. V gene TRBV7-2 combines with J gene TRBJ2-3; possible D gene TRBD1, 6 bases. The V end lost 1 base, the J end lost 2 bases, and 10 bases lay between the germline ends. The CDR3 runs 15 residues. Looked up from germline, CDR1 is SGHTA and CDR2 is FQGNSA.

A single count supports this clone. This sequence joins TRBV28 and TRBJ2-4; possibly TRBD2 for D (5 bases). The germline V and J ends were trimmed by 8 bases and 6 bases, with 11 bases remaining between them. The CDR3 consists of 12 residues. Per germline, CDR1 MDHEN and CDR2 SYDVKM. The CDR3 protein is CASRDPLNIQYF. The CDR3, as DNA: TGTGCCAGCCGGGATCCCTTAAACATTCAGTACTTC. The full variable domain, with the rest looked up from reference TRBV28 and TRBJ2-4, is DVKVTQSSRYLVKRTGEKVFLECVQDMDHENMFWYRQDPGLGLRLIYFSYDVKMKEKGDIPEGYSVSREKKERFSLILESASTNQTSMYLCASRDPLNIQYFGAGTRLSVL.

The chain links TRBV5-5 to TRBJ2-1; 13 nucleotides agree with TRBD2. The CDR3 is made up of 19 amino acids. V was clipped by 5 bases and J by 4 bases; unmatched bases: 15. CDR1 and CDR2 (germline): SGHKS, YYEKEE (reference sequence). The CDR3 is CASRGGLAGSRGLYNEQFF. CDR3 in DNA: TGTGCCAGCAGGGGGGGACTAGCGGGATCCCGGGGCCTTTACAATGAGCAGTTCTTC.

The chain uses TRBV5-1 and TRBJ2-5; weak D call: TRBD1 (6 bases). The CDR3 contains 16 residues. V was clipped by 4 bases and J by 5 bases, with 21 bases between them. Germline CDR1 and CDR2: SGHRS and YFSETQ. CDR3 region: CASSPGLTGLKETQYF. The DNA of the CDR3 is TGCGCCAGCAGCCCGGGTCTAACAGGGCTAAAGGAGACCCAGTACTTC.

This rearrangement joins TRBV7-2 to TRBJ1-2; D is perhaps TRBD1 (5 bases). Germline loops: CDR1 SGHTA, CDR2 FQGNSA. With 3 bases removed from V and 8 bases from J, the gap between germline ends came to 7 bases. The CDR3 has 11 residues. The DNA of the CDR3 is TGTGCCAGCAGCTTGGGGGGGGGCTACACCTTC. Residues: CASSLGGGYTF.

This clone was observed once. V usage is TRBV27 and J usage is TRBJ2-7, with 9 bases matching TRBD2. The V and J ends lost 7 bases and 5 bases, in that order; junction bases with no gene match: 3. The CDR3 loop spans 12 amino acids. The germline V gene has CDR1 MNHEY and CDR2 SMNVEV (reference sequence). CDR3 coding DNA: TGTGCCAGCAAGCGGGGGGACCACGAGCAGTACTTC. Its protein is CASKRGDHEQYF.

The chain couples TRBV11-2 to TRBJ2-7; the D gene is possibly TRBD1 (6 bases). There are 16 residues in the CDR3. V was trimmed by 4 bases and J by 3 bases, leaving 19 bases between them. Germline V CDR1 and CDR2: SGHAT, FQNNGV. The CDR3 spells CASSSQTGSGGYEQYF. CDR3 nucleotide sequence: TGTGCCAGCAGCTCTCAAACAGGGAGTGGGGGCTACGAGCAGTACTTC.

The chain employs TRBV19 and TRBJ2-1; 7 bases match TRBD2. Unmatched junction bases numbered 12, after V lost 3 bases and J lost 10 bases. Germline V gene data show CDR1 as LNHDA and CDR2 as SQIVND (reference sequence). There are 15 residues in the CDR3. CDR3 residues: CASSMNPGGPGEQFF. As DNA, the CDR3 is TGTGCCAGTAGTATGAACCCGGGAGGCCCAGGGGAGCAGTTCTTC.

The chain employs TRBV25-1 and TRBJ2-2; 8 bases match TRBD1. CDR1 and CDR2 from the germline V gene are MGHDK and SYGVNS. This CDR3 has 17 residues. Trimming removed 1 base from V and 4 bases from J; junction bases left unmatched: 8. This CDR3 is CASSELSGQGITGELFF. CDR3 in DNA: TGTGCCAGCAGTGAATTGTCTGGACAGGGTATCACCGGGGAGCTGTTTTTT.

The rearrangement joins TRBV28 to TRBJ2-5, with TRBD1 matching over 9 bases. V lost 6 bases and J lost 2; bases outside the gene matches: 1. CDR3 size: 13 residues. Per germline, CDR1 MDHEN and CDR2 SYDVKM. CDR3 DNA: TGTGCCAGCAGGACAGGGGGTCAAGAGACCCAGTACTTC. This codes for CASRTGGQETQYF.

This chain connects TRBV6-6 to TRBJ2-1, with 9 bases fitting TRBD2. The ends lost 8 bases at V and 5 bases at J; junction bases unmatched: 10. The CDR3 sequence is 15 residues long. Germline CDR1 and CDR2: MNHNY and SVGAGI (reference sequence). CDR3 nucleotides: TGTGCCAGCCTACTTAGCGGGAGAGGGGACAATGAGCAGTTCTTC. This codes for CASLLSGRGDNEQFF.

V and J are TRBV19 and TRBJ2-2; no reliable D call. The CDR3 length is 15 residues. Germline V lookup: CDR1 LNHDA, CDR2 SQIVND (reference sequence). The V and J ends lost 3 bases and 4 bases respectively, with 12 bases between them. The CDR3 DNA is TGTGCCAGTAGTATTTTACAGACAAGCACCGGGGAGCTGTTTTTT. Protein sequence: CASSILQTSTGELFF.

The genes are TRBV6-5 and TRBJ2-7, with a possible D match to TRBD2 (5 bases). The ends were cut back, 8 bases at V and 5 bases at J, with 13 bases in the middle. CDR1 and CDR2 from the germline V gene are MNHEY and SVGAGI. The CDR3 has 12 residues. This chain's CDR3 is CASGRGPHEQYF. DNA of the CDR3: TGTGCCAGCGGCAGAGGGCCCCACGAGCAGTACTTC.

The genes are TRBV29-1 and TRBJ2-1; 9 bases fit TRBD1. The V gene's germline CDR1 is SQVTM and CDR2 ANQGSEA. This CDR3 has 13 residues. The V and J ends lost 1 base and 9 bases, in that order; junction bases with no gene match: 4. CDR3 protein: CSVEGDRAVEQFF. Written as DNA, the CDR3 is TGCAGCGTTGAAGGGGACAGGGCCGTTGAGCAGTTCTTC.

This chain joins TRBV4-1 and TRBJ2-7; D possibly corresponds to TRBD1 (5 bases). The CDR3 runs 15 residues. Germline loops: CDR1 MGHRA, CDR2 YSYEKL. The V gene lost 4 bases and the J gene lost 2 bases, with 15 bases spanning the gap. The CDR3 loop reads CASSPLSGPTYEQYF. The CDR3 DNA follows: TGCGCCAGCAGCCCCTTATCAGGGCCCACCTACGAGCAGTACTTC.

CDR3 nucleotide sequence: TGCGCCAGCAGCCAAGGGACTAGCCAAACCTACGAGCAGTACTTC. Encoded protein: CASSQGTSQTYEQYF. The gene calls are TRBV4-1 and TRBJ2-7, with TRBD2 matching over 8 bases. This CDR3 has 15 amino acids. Germline loops: CDR1 MGHRA, CDR2 YSYEKL. J gave up 2 bases and V 1 base, and 4 bases lay outside the gene matches.

The chain combines TRBV11-2 with TRBJ2-2; 9 bases fit TRBD1. There are 16 residues in the CDR3. Germline values: CDR1 SGHAT, CDR2 FQNNGV. Trimming took 5 bases from V and 6 from J; bases not matched to a gene: 10. The CDR3 region is CASSPWGGTGSGELFF. The CDR3 region has the DNA TGTGCCAGCAGCCCCTGGGGTGGGACAGGGTCCGGGGAGCTGTTTTTT.

The gene calls are TRBV28 and TRBJ1-2; 10 bases match TRBD1. The length of the CDR3 is 16 residues. J was trimmed by 13 bases and V by 5 bases; bases with no gene match: 19. The germline V gene encodes CDR1 MDHEN and CDR2 SYDVKM. The CDR3 protein is CASSRPGQGLRGQPTF. The CDR3 DNA sequence: TGTGCCAGCAGTCGACCGGGACAGGGGCTTAGGGGACAGCCCACCTTC.

The chain carries TRBV29-1 and TRBJ1-2; the match to TRBD1 covers 9 bases. The CDR3 consists of 12 residues. CDR1 is SQVTM and CDR2 is ANQGSEA in the germline V gene. Germline trimming cut 5 bases from V and 6 bases from J; bases unmatched to any gene: 4. CDR3 coding DNA: TGCAGCGTTACAGGGGGCGGGGATGGCTACACCTTC. It yields the protein CSVTGGGDGYTF.